These 24 T cell receptor beta chains share one sample of origin, sequenced in a study of blood T cells in healthy people across ages. Through a sample-barcoded 5' primer and a J-beta primer mix, a second PCR was run for about 6 to 11 cycles. TCRdb fed the 5' RACE reads into MiXCR, producing one record per CDR3 protein. In the table there are over a million distinct CDR3 sequences, around 45% of which are singletons. The sample was blood. Receptor source: a woman in her sixties or seventies in good health.

The CDR3 region is CAGRQDYLHEQYF. CDR3 coding DNA: TGTGCCGGGCGGCAGGACTATCTCCACGAGCAGTACTTC. J is TRBJ2-7 and V is TRBV11-3, with a weak D call TRBD2 (6 bases). V was clipped by 11 bases and J by 5 bases, with 19 bases between them. The germline V gene has CDR1 SGHNT and CDR2 YENEEA. The CDR3 covers 13 residues.

The chain is built from TRBV18 and TRBJ2-3; D is uncertain. The CDR3 length is 15 residues. The germline V gene has CDR1 KGHSH and CDR2 LQKENI. The V end lost 1 base, the J end lost 1 base, and 9 bases lay between the germline ends. The CDR3 reads CASSPQEIGTDTQYF. CDR3 nucleotide sequence: TGTGCCAGCTCACCACAGGAGATCGGCACAGATACGCAGTATTTT.

The V call is TRBV20-1, the J call TRBJ2-2; no definite D call. The CDR3 runs to 13 residues. The V gene lost 2 bases and the J gene lost 3 bases, with 7 bases spanning the gap. Germline CDR1 and CDR2: DFQATT and SNEGSKA (reference sequence). DNA for the CDR3: TGCAGTGCTAGAACGGACCACACCGGGGAGCTGTTTTTT. Amino acids: CSARTDHTGELFF.

This sequence joins TRBV18 and TRBJ2-5, with 11 bases matching TRBD2. The V gene end was trimmed by 3 bases and the J gene end by 2 bases; junction bases not matched to a gene: 5. The CDR3 consists of 16 residues. CDR1 is KGHSH and CDR2 is LQKENI in the germline V gene. The CDR3 sequence: CASSPRLAGSQETQYF. The DNA of the CDR3 is TGTGCCAGCTCACCGAGACTAGCGGGATCGCAAGAGACCCAGTACTTC.

The V gene is TRBV25-1, the J gene TRBJ1-2; D uncertain. Trimming left V 6 bases short and J 8 bases short, with 10 bases between. CDR3 length equals 11 residues. The germline V gene encodes CDR1 MGHDK and CDR2 SYGVNS. The CDR3 loop reads CASRDSGGYTF. DNA for the CDR3: TGTGCCAGCAGGGACTCGGGGGGCTACACCTTC.

As for this clonotype: One end of the junction does not line up with germline, which may come from a read error. V gene TRBV7-2 combines with J gene TRBJ2-3; no firm D call. CDR3 length: 12 amino acids. In germline, CDR1 is SGHTA, CDR2 FQGNSA. The CDR3: CANSSFPDTQYF. In DNA form, the CDR3 reads TGTGCCAACAGCTCCTTCCCGGATACGCAGTATTTT.

The J gene is TRBJ2-5, the V gene TRBV20-1, with 10 bases aligning to TRBD1. The closer fit of TRBJ2-7 to the DNA end suggests the J call may be wrong. The CDR3 is made up of 12 amino acids. The germline CDR1 and CDR2 sequences are DFQATT and SNEGSKA (reference sequence). The CDR3 DNA follows: TGCAGTGCTCCCGGGACAGGGGTCGAGCAGTACTTC. Translating gives CSAPGTGVEQYF.

This clonotype was found once. The chain joins TRBV14 to TRBJ1-1, with 7 bases fitting TRBD1. Germline-derived CDR1 and CDR2 are SGHDN and FVKESK. Unmatched junction bases numbered 11, after V lost 4 bases and J lost 6 bases. This CDR3 has 15 residues. The CDR3 sequence is CASSPRDSLFPEAFF. The CDR3 nucleotides are TGTGCCAGCAGCCCCCGGGACAGCCTTTTTCCTGAAGCTTTCTTT.

This sequence joins TRBV12-3 or TRBV12-4 and TRBJ2-1, with D tentatively TRBD1 or TRBD2 (5 bases each). V lost 3 bases to trimming and J lost 7 bases, with 10 bases between them. This CDR3 has 13 residues. The CDR3 DNA reads TGTGCCAGCAGTTTCGGGAAGGGGAATGAGCAGTTCTTC. Protein product: CASSFGKGNEQFF.

This rearrangement joins TRBV11-1 to TRBJ1-1; D call uncertain. Germline V lookup: CDR1 SGHAT, CDR2 FQDESV (reference sequence). V gave up 5 bases and J gave up 1 base, with 17 bases separating them. The CDR3 length is 16 residues. The CDR3 nucleotides are TGTGCCAGCAGCGAACCGGGCGGCCCAGGGAACACTGAAGCTTTCTTT. This translates into CASSEPGGPGNTEAFF.

This chain joins TRBV9 and TRBJ2-7; tentative D call: TRBD1 (6 bases). The CDR3 extends over 14 amino acids. Germline assignment: CDR1 SGDLS and CDR2 YYNGEE. V dropped 1 base and J dropped 1 base, with 9 bases sitting between them. The CDR3 protein is CASSVSTGSYEQYF. In DNA, the CDR3 is TGTGCCAGCAGCGTATCGACAGGATCCTACGAGCAGTACTTC.

The chain carries TRBV7-9 and TRBJ2-5, with 11 bases identical to TRBD1. This CDR3 spans 15 amino acids. CDR1 and CDR2 from the germline V gene are SEHNR and FQNEAQ (reference sequence). The J segment lost 5 bases and the V segment lost 5 bases, leaving 7 bases of the junction unmatched. CDR3 coding DNA: TGTGCCAGCAGCGCCGGGACAGGGGGTGAGGAGACCCAGTACTTC. Protein sequence: CASSAGTGGEETQYF. The variable domain in full, completed from reference TRBV7-9 and TRBJ2-5, reads DTGVSQNPRHKITKRGQNVTFRCDPISEHNRLYWYRQTLGQGPEFLTYFQNEAQLEKSRLLSDRFSAERPKGSFSTLEIQRTEQGDSAMYLCASSAGTGGEETQYFGPGTRLLVL.

The chain uses TRBV10-3 and TRBJ2-3; D is unresolved. This CDR3 spans 14 amino acids. The V gene's germline CDR1 is ENHRY and CDR2 SYGVKD. The V and J ends lost 2 bases and 4 bases respectively, with 10 bases between them. CDR3 sequence: CAISEGTHADTQYF. The CDR3, as DNA: TGTGCCATCAGTGAGGGCACACACGCAGATACGCAGTATTTT.

In the case of this clonotype: This may arise from a read error, as a much more abundant clone is one base away. This chain links TRBV9 with TRBJ2-6; 7 bases match TRBD1. Germline CDR1 SGDLS, CDR2 YYNGEE. The CDR3 loop spans 19 amino acids. The CDR3 region is CASSVARTGLNSGADVLTF. Here the CDR3 DNA reads TGTGCCAGCAGCGTAGCCCGGACAGGACTTAACTCTGGGGCCGACGTCCTGACTTTC.

V is TRBV9 and J is TRBJ2-7; D unclear. Trimming removed 0 bases from V and 1 base from J, with 8 bases in between. This CDR3 region has 14 residues. In germline, CDR1 is SGDLS, CDR2 YYNGEE. CDR3 sequence: CASSVVAWSYEQYF. In DNA form, the CDR3 reads TGTGCCAGCAGCGTAGTTGCTTGGTCCTACGAGCAGTACTTC.

This clonotype was observed a handful of times. The J gene is TRBJ2-7, the V gene TRBV29-1, with D tentatively TRBD1 (6 bases). This CDR3 is 14 amino acids long. Trimming took 0 bases from V and 2 from J, leaving 11 bases between them. Germline V gene data show CDR1 as SQVTM and CDR2 as ANQGSEA. The CDR3 here is CSVEDPGTTYEQYF. For the CDR3, the DNA is TGCAGCGTTGAAGATCCCGGGACAACCTACGAGCAGTACTTC.

This clonotype was recorded a few times. The rearrangement joins TRBV28 to TRBJ2-2; D call uncertain. V was cut by 6 bases and J by 2 bases, with 16 bases left in between. The CDR3 covers 16 residues. Germline loops: CDR1 MDHEN, CDR2 SYDVKM. Here the CDR3 reads CASSPASLTNTGELFF. CDR3 DNA sequence: TGTGCCAGCAGCCCCGCGAGCCTAACTAACACCGGGGAGCTGTTTTTT.

Here the CDR3 reads CASSLGSTSGANVLTF. The DNA for the CDR3 is TGTGCCAGCAGCCTCGGCAGCACCTCTGGGGCCAACGTCCTGACTTTC. V and J are TRBV7-9 and TRBJ2-6; no definite D call. Trimming stripped 5 bases from V and 0 bases from J, with 11 bases between. Germline V gene lookup returns CDR1 SEHNR and CDR2 FQNEAQ (reference sequence). This CDR3 has 16 residues.

The chain is built from TRBV7-9 and TRBJ1-2, with D possibly being TRBD1 (5 bases). The CDR3 length is 15 residues. The germline V and J ends were trimmed by 2 bases and 2 bases, with 12 bases remaining between them. The germline gives CDR1 SEHNR, CDR2 FQNEAQ (reference sequence). DNA of the CDR3: TGTGCCAGCAGCTTACAGGACGGGGGGAACTATGGCTACACCTTC. Its protein product is CASSLQDGGNYGYTF.

This chain uses TRBV14 with TRBJ1-6; tentative D call: TRBD1 (5 bases). Germline CDR1 SGHDN, CDR2 FVKESK. Trimming cost V 1 base and J 10 bases, with 11 bases left between them. The CDR3 spans 14 residues. CDR3 loop: CASSQARVESPLHF. The CDR3 region has the DNA TGTGCCAGCAGCCAAGCCAGGGTGGAATCACCCCTCCACTTT.

This clonotype has only a few counts. This chain uses TRBV18 with TRBJ2-7, with TRBD1 as a possible D gene (6 bases). CDR3 length: 14 amino acids. V was pared by 1 base and J by 6 bases, with 13 bases between. Germline values: CDR1 KGHSH, CDR2 LQKENI. CDR3 sequence: CASSPQQGTSEQYF. The DNA of the CDR3 is TGTGCCAGCTCACCACAACAGGGAACTAGCGAGCAGTACTTC. The variable domain in full, completed from reference TRBV18 and TRBJ2-7, reads NAGVMQNPRHLVRRRGQEARLRCSPMKGHSHVYWYRQLPEEGLKFMVYLQKENIIDESGMPKERFSAEFPKEGPSILRIQQVVRGDSAAYFCASSPQQGTSEQYFGPGTRLTVT.

This clonotype turned up a few times. The J gene is TRBJ2-5, the V gene TRBV27; D not resolved. The J call may be in error: the DNA end matches TRBJ2-7 better. The germline V gene encodes CDR1 MNHEY and CDR2 SMNVEV (reference sequence). The CDR3 has 13 residues. Here the CDR3 DNA reads TGTGCCAGCAGTTTATGGAGTTTAGGCGAGCAGTACTTC. Encoded protein: CASSLWSLGEQYF.

This clonotype was found a few times. J is TRBJ2-7 and V is TRBV24-1; a possible D gene is TRBD1 (5 bases). CDR3 length equals 14 residues. The ends were cut back, 6 bases at V and 2 bases at J, with 13 bases in the middle. Germline V CDR1 and CDR2: KGHDR, SFDVKD. Here the CDR3 DNA reads TGTGCCACCAGTAACGCAGGGCCGACCTACGAGCAGTACTTC. Its translation is CATSNAGPTYEQYF.

The rearrangement joins TRBV12-3 or TRBV12-4 to TRBJ1-2, with TRBD1 as a possible D gene (5 bases). Trimming removed 5 bases at V and 6 bases at J, with 13 bases between. The CDR3 consists of 13 residues. CDR3 in amino acids: CASSLGPPDGYTF. The CDR3 coding sequence is TGTGCCAGCAGTCTGGGACCCCCAGATGGCTACACCTTC.